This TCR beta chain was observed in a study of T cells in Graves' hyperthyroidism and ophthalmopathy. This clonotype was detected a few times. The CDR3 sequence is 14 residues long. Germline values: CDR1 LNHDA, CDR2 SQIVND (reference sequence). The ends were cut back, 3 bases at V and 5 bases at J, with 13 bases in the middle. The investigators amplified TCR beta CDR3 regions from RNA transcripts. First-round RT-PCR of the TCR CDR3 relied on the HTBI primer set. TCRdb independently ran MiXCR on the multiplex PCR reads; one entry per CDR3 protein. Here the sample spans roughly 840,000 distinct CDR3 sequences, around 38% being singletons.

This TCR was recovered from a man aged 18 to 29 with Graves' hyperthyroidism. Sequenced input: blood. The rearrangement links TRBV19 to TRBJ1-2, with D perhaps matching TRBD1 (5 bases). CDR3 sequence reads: CASSIQGTYYGYTF. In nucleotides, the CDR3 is TGTGCCAGTAGTATTCAGGGAACCTATTATGGCTACACCTTC.